A single sample gave rise to the 30 T cell receptor beta chains below, sequenced in a study of breast tumors, draining lymph nodes, adjacent tissues. The lymph nodes were axillary draining lymph nodes from breast cancer patients. TCRdb called the multiplex PCR reads again in MiXCR, with one record for every CDR3 protein. The data show approximately 200,000 distinct CDR3 sequences, with roughly 31% seen just once and roughly 4% held by the top ten. Sequenced material: axillary lymph node tissue. The receptors come from a female donor with breast cancer. Some clones in this sample may be carry-over from other donors' samples.

The chain is built from TRBV10-3 and TRBJ2-5; 8 bases match TRBD1. In germline, CDR1 is ENHRY, CDR2 SYGVKD. The CDR3 covers 17 residues. V was clipped by 0 bases and J by 5 bases; unmatched bases: 11. CDR3 amino acids: CAISESTTGDYGETQYF. CDR3 DNA sequence: TGTGCCATCAGTGAGTCGACGACAGGGGATTATGGGGAGACCCAGTACTTC.

This clonotype was counted ten times or more. This chain joins TRBV16 and TRBJ2-2; no clear D gene. CDR3 size: 15 residues. The germline CDR1 and CDR2 sequences are KGHSY and FQNENV. Trimming took 0 bases from V and 6 from J, leaving 11 bases between them. The CDR3 DNA sequence: TGTGCCAGCAGCCAATCAACGCCAGCCGCCGGGGAGCTGTTTTTT. Its protein is CASSQSTPAAGELFF.

The chain is built from TRBV6-2 or TRBV6-3 and TRBJ2-7; D is ambiguous. CDR1 is MNHEY, CDR2 SVGEGT, per germline. The CDR3 totals 14 residues. V was pared by 5 bases and J by 6 bases, with 17 bases between. The chain's CDR3 is CASSQSRRGSEQYF. The CDR3 DNA follows: TGTGCCAGCAGTCAGTCCCGCAGAGGTAGCGAGCAGTACTTC.

Regarding this clonotype: The conserved final phenylalanine or tryptophan is absent from the CDR3, which likely points to a read error. The V call is TRBV6-1, the J call TRBJ1-4; D is ambiguous. Trimming cost V 7 bases and J 0 bases, with 12 bases left between them. Per germline, CDR1 MNHNS and CDR2 SASEGT. This CDR3 contains 15 residues. The CDR3 sequence is CASMEGNATNEKLFS. CDR3 nucleotides: TGTGCCAGCATGGAAGGGAATGCAACTAATGAAAAACTGTTTTCT.

V and J are TRBV29-1 and TRBJ1-6; D possibly corresponds to TRBD1 (5 bases). The V and J ends lost 8 bases and 7 bases respectively, with 12 bases between them. Germline values: CDR1 SQVTM, CDR2 ANQGSEA. The CDR3 sequence is 12 residues long. The CDR3 bases are TGCAGCCTCGGGGGGACGAATTCACCCCTCCACTTT. Translated: CSLGGTNSPLHF.

This clonotype was detected ten times or more. The chain combines TRBV5-1 with TRBJ1-2; a weak D match, TRBD1 (5 bases). CDR1 is SGHRS and CDR2 is YFSETQ in the germline V gene. This CDR3 is 15 amino acids long. The V gene lost 0 bases and the J gene lost 4 bases, with 13 bases spanning the gap. DNA of the CDR3: TGCGCCAGCAGCTTGGAGGGACGGACGACCTATGGCTACACCTTC. Translating it yields CASSLEGRTTYGYTF.

This clonotype has just a few counts. A read error may be the cause here, since a much bigger clone is one base away. CDR3 bases: TGTGCCAGCAGTTTCGGTTCAGGGTCACGGGAGACCCAGTACTTC. It translates to CASSFGSGSRETQYF. The rearrangement links TRBV12-3 or TRBV12-4 to TRBJ2-5; D possibly corresponds to TRBD1 (5 bases). CDR3 length: 15 amino acids. V lost 3 bases and J lost 5, with 16 bases in between.

In this sample, this clonotype turned up a few times. The rearrangement links TRBV28 to TRBJ2-3; 11 nucleotides align to TRBD1. The CDR3 extends over 16 amino acids. The germline gives CDR1 MDHEN, CDR2 SYDVKM. V gave up 5 bases and J gave up 3 bases; unmatched junction bases: 7. CDR3 coding DNA: TGTGCCAGCAGTACCCCCGGGACAGGGGGGACAGATACGCAGTATTTT. Its protein product is CASSTPGTGGTDTQYF.

The rearrangement uses TRBV5-1 and TRBJ2-3; 7 bases match TRBD1. Losses at the gene ends were 5 bases for V and 11 bases for J; bases not matched to a gene: 17. The CDR3 is made up of 15 amino acids. Germline values: CDR1 SGHRS, CDR2 YFSETQ. The CDR3 region has the DNA TGCGCCAGCAGGGCCGAGGCAGGGGGTGTAAATGAGCAGTATTTT. Protein: CASRAEAGGVNEQYF.

The CDR3 here is CASSLLWEKEAFF. DNA of the CDR3: TGTGCCAGCAGTTTATTGTGGGAGAAGGAAGCTTTCTTT. The genes are TRBV28 and TRBJ1-1; no firm D call. CDR1 MDHEN and CDR2 SYDVKM come from the germline V gene. The ends were cut back, 1 base at V and 8 bases at J, with 11 bases in the middle. The CDR3 loop spans 13 amino acids.

This clonotype was seen once. The rearrangement uses TRBV4-2 and TRBJ1-1, with TRBD1 matching over 7 bases. The CDR3 consists of 14 residues. Germline CDR1 LGHNA, CDR2 YNFKEQ. The ends lost 6 bases at V and 0 bases at J; junction bases unmatched: 4. The CDR3 DNA sequence: TGTGCCAGCAGGTCCAGGGGGTTGAACACTGAAGCTTTCTTT. This gives the protein CASRSRGLNTEAFF.

This clonotype was recorded a few times. It may be a read error: a sequence one base away is much more abundant. This sequence joins TRBV20-1 and TRBJ2-1; 9 bases align to TRBD2. Unmatched junction bases numbered 6, after V lost 0 bases and J lost 6 bases. The CDR3 is 15 residues long. Per germline, CDR1 DFQATT and CDR2 SNEGSKA (reference sequence). CDR3 region: CSARDSGGKSNEQFF. In nucleotides, the CDR3 is TGCAGTGCTAGAGACAGCGGGGGGAAGTCCAATGAGCAGTTCTTC.

This clonotype was recorded at least ten times. The chain combines TRBV6-5 with TRBJ2-1; D might be TRBD1 (6 bases). This CDR3 is built from 14 residues. Trimming shortened V by 7 bases and J by 3 bases, and 13 bases separated the two germline ends. Germline CDR1 and CDR2: MNHEY and SVGAGI. DNA for the CDR3: TGTGCCAGCATCGCACCAGGGGTCTACAATGAGCAGTTCTTC. Translating it yields CASIAPGVYNEQFF.

The V call is TRBV15, the J call TRBJ2-6; maybe TRBD2 (5 bases). The CDR3 contains 16 residues. Germline CDR1 LNHNV, CDR2 YYDKDF (reference sequence). V was cut by 0 bases and J by 1 base, with 7 bases left in between. As DNA, the CDR3 is TGTGCCACCAGCAGAGATCGAGGGTCTGGGGCCAACGTCCTGACTTTC. Amino acids: CATSRDRGSGANVLTF.

This clonotype was found many times. The genes are TRBV7-2 and TRBJ1-4; D uncertain. V lost 5 bases to trimming and J lost 0 bases, with 10 bases between them. The CDR3 runs to 15 residues. Germline V gene sequence: CDR1 SGHTA, CDR2 FQGNSA. This CDR3 reads CASSPGRTTNEKLFF. The DNA for the CDR3 is TGTGCCAGCAGCCCCGGACGGACAACTAATGAAAAACTGTTTTTT.

Ten or more counts support this clonotype. The chain recombines TRBV30 with TRBJ1-2; tentative D call: TRBD1 (5 bases). Trimming pared 1 base from V and 4 bases from J, leaving 10 bases between. This CDR3 comprises 13 residues. From germline, CDR1 is GTSNPN and CDR2 SVGIG (reference sequence). The CDR3 loop reads CAWSAGTVYGYTF. The CDR3 nucleotides read TGTGCCTGGAGTGCGGGGACCGTCTATGGCTACACCTTC. Using reference TRBV30 and TRBJ1-2 for the parts outside the CDR3, the full variable domain is SQTIHQWPATLVQPVGSPLSLECTVEGTSNPNLYWYRQAAGRGLQLLFYSVGIGQISSEVPQNLSASRPQDRQFILSSKKLLLSDSGFYLCAWSAGTVYGYTFGSGTRLTVV.

The chain uses TRBV7-2 and TRBJ1-6; 9 bases line up with TRBD1. Per the germline V gene, CDR1 is SGHTA and CDR2 is FQGNSA. J was trimmed by 2 bases and V by 3 bases; bases with no gene match: 11. The CDR3 has 19 residues. Written as DNA, the CDR3 is TGTGCCAGCAGCTTCTCAGGGACAGGGAAAGGCACCTATAATTCACCCCTCCACTTT. It codes for CASSFSGTGKGTYNSPLHF.

With regard to this clonotype: A much larger clonotype is one base distant, so this may be a read error. This rearrangement joins TRBV10-2 to TRBJ2-2; 10 bases agree with TRBD1. CDR3 length: 16 residues. Germline V gives CDR1 WSHSY, CDR2 SAAADI. With 7 bases clipped from V and 6 bases from J, the junction kept 11 bases outside the gene matches. The CDR3 loop is CASIRGTGVPAGELFF. The CDR3 DNA reads TGCGCCAGCATAAGGGGGACAGGGGTCCCCGCCGGGGAGCTGTTTTTT.

This clonotype was observed a handful of times. The rearrangement joins TRBV6-1 to TRBJ2-1; D is unresolved. The V gene's germline CDR1 is MNHNS and CDR2 SASEGT. V was trimmed by 1 base and J by 12 bases, leaving 4 bases between them. The CDR3 covers 10 residues. This CDR3 reads CASSEGLQFF. The CDR3 nucleotides read TGTGCCAGCAGTGAAGGCTTGCAGTTCTTC.

This clonotype showed up many times. The genes are TRBV30 and TRBJ1-2, with TRBD1 matching over 9 bases. The CDR3 is 16 residues long. The germline gives CDR1 GTSNPN, CDR2 SVGIG (reference sequence). With V trimmed by 0 bases and J by 8 bases, 13 bases remained unmatched. The CDR3: CAWSVPPGQGSLGYTF. In DNA, the CDR3 is TGTGCCTGGAGTGTTCCCCCGGGACAGGGTTCCCTCGGCTACACCTTC.

There are a few counts of this clonotype. This chain uses TRBV10-2 with TRBJ1-1; TRBD1 might be the D (5 bases). Germline-derived CDR1 and CDR2 are WSHSY and SAAADI. The V end was cut by 2 bases, the J end by 0 bases, with 19 bases between. This CDR3 region has 18 residues. CDR3 protein: CASSELMGPGKMNTEAFF. The CDR3 nucleotides are TGCGCCAGCAGTGAGCTTATGGGGCCGGGAAAGATGAACACTGAAGCTTTCTTT.

Ten or more counts support this clonotype. The rearrangement links TRBV7-8 to TRBJ2-1; 14 bases agree with TRBD2. CDR3 length: 15 residues. V was clipped by 3 bases and J by 10 bases; unmatched bases: 5. CDR1 and CDR2 (germline): SGHVS, FQNEAQ. CDR3 region: CASSLRLAGGLEQFF. The CDR3 bases are TGTGCCAGCAGCTTGCGACTAGCGGGAGGGCTAGAGCAGTTCTTC.

The genes are TRBV20-1 and TRBJ2-1, with 9 bases fitting TRBD1. The CDR3 extends over 16 amino acids. Losses at the gene ends were 3 bases for V and 7 bases for J; bases not matched to a gene: 13. Per germline, CDR1 DFQATT and CDR2 SNEGSKA (reference sequence). The CDR3 protein is CSARAFGTGNQNEQFF. The CDR3 DNA reads as TGCAGTGCTAGGGCGTTCGGGACAGGGAATCAGAATGAGCAGTTCTTC.

This clonotype was recorded a few times. A much larger clone differs from this one at a single base, so this may be a read error. The V and J genes are TRBV20-1 and TRBJ2-5, with D uncertain. The germline gives CDR1 DFQATT, CDR2 SNEGSKA (reference sequence). This CDR3 comprises 12 residues. CDR3 amino acids: CSARVLHQTPYF. CDR3 nucleotides: TGCAGTGCTAGAGTCCTCCATCAGACCCCGTACTTC.

The chain carries TRBV18 and TRBJ2-1; 11 nucleotides align to TRBD2. Germline CDR1 is KGHSH and CDR2 is LQKENI. Trimming took 0 bases from V and 9 from J; bases not matched to a gene: 7. This CDR3 spans 16 amino acids. CDR3 bases: TGTGCCAGCTCACCACCCGGTAGCGGGAGGGCGGGTGAGCAGTTCTTC. It specifies CASSPPGSGRAGEQFF.

The J gene is TRBJ2-7, the V gene TRBV20-1; 8 nucleotides line up with TRBD2. Germline-derived CDR1 and CDR2 are DFQATT and SNEGSKA (reference sequence). This CDR3 is 15 amino acids long. V lost 6 bases, J lost 2 bases, and 12 bases stayed unmatched. The DNA for the CDR3 is TGCAGTGCCGGAGGAAGCGGGGGAAGAGCCTACGAGCAGTACTTC. This codes for CSAGGSGGRAYEQYF.

This chain connects TRBV18 to TRBJ1-1; D remains ambiguous. The V and J ends lost 2 bases and 6 bases respectively, with 13 bases between them. The CDR3 loop spans 14 amino acids. Germline lookup yields CDR1 KGHSH and CDR2 LQKENI. This CDR3 is CASSPRASGPEAFF. For the CDR3, the DNA is TGTGCCAGCTCACCAAGGGCTTCTGGACCTGAAGCTTTCTTT. Full variable domain (missing parts from reference TRBV18 and TRBJ1-1): NAGVMQNPRHLVRRRGQEARLRCSPMKGHSHVYWYRQLPEEGLKFMVYLQKENIIDESGMPKERFSAEFPKEGPSILRIQQVVRGDSAAYFCASSPRASGPEAFFGQGTRLTVV.

This clonotype was counted many times. The genes are TRBV7-2 and TRBJ1-2; TRBD1 aligns across 9 bases. Per the germline V gene, CDR1 is SGHTA and CDR2 is FQGNSA. The CDR3 loop spans 13 amino acids. The V and J ends lost 3 bases and 8 bases, in that order; junction bases with no gene match: 4. CDR3 region: CASSFRDRDGYTF. CDR3 DNA: TGTGCCAGCAGCTTCCGGGACAGGGACGGCTACACCTTC.

This clonotype was counted a few times. This chain uses TRBV19 with TRBJ1-1; 7 nucleotides match TRBD1. This CDR3 comprises 12 residues. Germline CDR1 is LNHDA and CDR2 is SQIVND (reference sequence). V trimming: 2 bases; J trimming: 10 bases; junction bases outside the gene matches: 4. Written as DNA, the CDR3 is TGTGCCAGTAGTATACACCAGGGGGGAGCTTTCTTT. Translating it yields CASSIHQGGAFF.

Ten or more counts support this clonotype. The chain has TRBV20-1 and TRBJ2-2; 8 bases map to TRBD2. The trim removed 2 bases at V and 7 bases at J, leaving 9 bases unmatched. The CDR3 spans 15 residues. Germline CDR1 is DFQATT and CDR2 is SNEGSKA (reference sequence). CDR3 sequence reads: CSARRSGLAGGELFF. CDR3 nucleotides: TGCAGTGCTAGACGGTCCGGACTAGCCGGCGGGGAGCTGTTTTTT.